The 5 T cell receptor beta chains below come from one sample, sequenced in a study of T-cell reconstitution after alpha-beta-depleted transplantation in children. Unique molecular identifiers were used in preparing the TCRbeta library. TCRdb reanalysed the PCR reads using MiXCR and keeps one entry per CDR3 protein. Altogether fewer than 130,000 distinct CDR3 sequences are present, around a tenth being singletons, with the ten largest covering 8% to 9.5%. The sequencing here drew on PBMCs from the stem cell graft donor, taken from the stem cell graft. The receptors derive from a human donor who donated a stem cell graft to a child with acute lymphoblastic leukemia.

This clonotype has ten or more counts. CDR3 nucleotide sequence: TGCAGTGCTAGGTTGCAGGACAATGAGTACTTC. As protein: CSARLQDNEYF. This sequence joins TRBV20-1 and TRBJ2-7; the D gene is possibly TRBD1 (5 bases). This CDR3 comprises 11 residues. Germline CDR1 is DFQATT and CDR2 is SNEGSKA (reference sequence). Deletions cut 3 bases from V and 11 bases from J, with 14 bases between.

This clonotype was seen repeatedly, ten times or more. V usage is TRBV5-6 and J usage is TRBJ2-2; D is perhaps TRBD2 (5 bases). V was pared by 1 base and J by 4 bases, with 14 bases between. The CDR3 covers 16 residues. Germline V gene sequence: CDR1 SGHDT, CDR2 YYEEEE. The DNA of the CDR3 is TGTGCCAGCAGCTTGCGCCGAGGGCCGAGCACCGGGGAGCTGTTTTTT. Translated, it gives CASSLRRGPSTGELFF.

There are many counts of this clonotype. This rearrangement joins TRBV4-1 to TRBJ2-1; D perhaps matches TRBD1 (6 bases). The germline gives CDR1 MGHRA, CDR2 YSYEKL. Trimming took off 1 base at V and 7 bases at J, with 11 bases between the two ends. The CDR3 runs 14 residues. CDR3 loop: CASSQVGDTNEQFF. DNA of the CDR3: TGCGCCAGCAGCCAAGTTGGGGACACGAATGAGCAGTTCTTC.

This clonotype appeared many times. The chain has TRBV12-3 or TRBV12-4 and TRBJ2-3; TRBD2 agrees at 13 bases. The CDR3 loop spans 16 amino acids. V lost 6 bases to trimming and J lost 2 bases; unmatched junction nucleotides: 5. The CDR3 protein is CASSRGLAGNTDTQYF. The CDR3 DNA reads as TGTGCCAGCAGCCGGGGACTAGCGGGGAACACAGATACGCAGTATTTT.

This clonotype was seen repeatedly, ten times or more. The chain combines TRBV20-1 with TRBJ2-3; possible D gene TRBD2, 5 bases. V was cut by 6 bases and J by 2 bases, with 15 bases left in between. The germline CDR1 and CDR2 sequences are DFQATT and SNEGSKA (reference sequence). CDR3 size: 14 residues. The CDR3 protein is CSAPAETYTDTQYF. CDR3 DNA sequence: TGCAGTGCACCAGCGGAGACTTACACAGATACGCAGTATTTT.